This TCR beta chain stems from a study of blood T cell repertoires in COVID-19. Study background: Acute-phase and convalescent COVID-19 samples originated in the United States, Italy and Spain.

CDR3 length: 14 residues. The V gene's germline CDR1 is SGHNT and CDR2 YYREEE (reference sequence). Trimming removed 2 bases from V and 5 bases from J, with 13 bases in between. Per the authors' pipeline: By means of reference gene primer amplification, nucleated cell counts were estimated. Only in-frame clones appear in the TCRdb table, and some are missing; sequencing was by immunoSEQ multiplex PCR. D and trimming were read from the DNA, whereas the V and J calls and clone size are those reported in that table. The sample holds 85,000 to 90,000 clones; roughly 90% are singletons and the top ten take under 2.5%.

The V and J genes are TRBV5-4 and TRBJ2-5; maybe TRBD1 (6 bases). The sequence derives from a human donor with active COVID-19. The donor label of this sample is uncertain. Material: peripheral blood. The CDR3 loop is CASSFPGVGETQYF. DNA for the CDR3: TGTGCCAGCAGCTTCCCAGGGGTGGGGGAGACCCAGTACTTC.